A selection of T cell receptor beta chains follows, all from one sample in a study of T cell responses to AZD1222 COVID-19 vaccine. The protocol was immunoSEQ multiplex PCR, while the TCRdb copy is restricted to in-frame clones and leaves out a portion. The sample holds 95,000 to 150,000 clones; 80% to 90% are singletons and the top ten take roughly a quarter. The specimen comprised peripheral blood, sampled 28 days after the second AZD1222 dose. Every receptor here comes from an adult who received the AZD1222 COVID-19 vaccine. The CDR3 runs from the conserved cysteine through the conserved F or W. Size is stated for part of the rows, as once, few or many counts, or as a class when the clone is expanded.

clone_size: NA; cdr3_length: 15; v_call: TRBV28; cdr3_aa: CASSFGGLGNSPLHF
clone_size: NA; cdr3_length: 15; v_call: TRBV9; cdr3_aa: CASSVAWRGTGELFF
clone_size: NA; cdr3_length: 16; v_call: TRBV5-1; cdr3_aa: CASSRAANSFSYEQYF
clone_size: NA; cdr3_length: 14; v_call: TRBV5-1; cdr3_aa: CASSLDSRGNTIYF
clone_size: NA; cdr3_length: 17; v_call: TRBV4-3; cdr3_aa: CASSQDPPIGPKNIQYF
clone_size: NA; cdr3_length: 16; v_call: TRBV4-1; cdr3_aa: CASSRNMGQINYGYTF
clone_size: NA; cdr3_length: 13; v_call: TRBV12-3/TRBV12-4; cdr3_aa: CASSLNVNTEAFF
clone_size: NA; cdr3_length: 14; v_call: TRBV5-6; cdr3_aa: CASSAWGSGNTIYF
clone_size: NA; cdr3_length: 15; v_call: TRBV5-5; cdr3_aa: CASSFIPSVGNTIYF
clone_size: NA; cdr3_length: 14; v_call: TRBV6-2/TRBV6-3; cdr3_aa: CASSYLDRGIEQYF
clone_size: NA; cdr3_length: 13; v_call: TRBV6-6; cdr3_aa: CASSSMIGSPLHF
clone_size: NA; cdr3_length: 12; v_call: TRBV25-1; cdr3_aa: CASSGHQETQYF
clone_size: NA; cdr3_length: 13; v_call: TRBV7-8; cdr3_aa: CASSSNRGDEQFF
clone_size: NA; cdr3_length: 16; v_call: TRBV24-1; cdr3_aa: CATSDLSQGGTYEQYF
clone_size: NA; cdr3_length: 14; v_call: TRBV4-3; cdr3_aa: CASSQDILVYGYTF
clone_size: few; cdr3_length: 15; v_call: TRBV27; cdr3_aa: CASSSRQGRNSPLHF
clone_size: NA; cdr3_length: 14; v_call: TRBV28; cdr3_aa: CASSLWTGYSPLHF
clone_size: NA; cdr3_length: 14; v_call: TRBV3-1/TRBV3-2; cdr3_aa: CASSPTGNTGELFF
clone_size: few; cdr3_length: 16; v_call: TRBV7-9; cdr3_aa: CASSYFEGVYTGELFF
clone_size: NA; cdr3_length: 17; v_call: TRBV11-2; cdr3_aa: CASTHLGGVGSNTEAFF
clone_size: NA; cdr3_length: 14; v_call: TRBV28; cdr3_aa: CATGRGAQYHEQFF
clone_size: NA; cdr3_length: 18; v_call: TRBV9; cdr3_aa: CASSVGRTSGGIQETQYF
clone_size: NA; cdr3_length: 14; v_call: TRBV20-1; cdr3_aa: CSASPTRGTNEQFF
clone_size: NA; cdr3_length: 17; v_call: TRBV6-2/TRBV6-3; cdr3_aa: CASSYSNRGADFDEQFF
clone_size: NA; cdr3_length: 15; v_call: TRBV7-9; cdr3_aa: CASSPRDRGSGIQYF
clone_size: NA; cdr3_length: 19; v_call: TRBV6-6; cdr3_aa: CASSPRTFLRDLLTGELFF
clone_size: NA; cdr3_length: 17; v_call: TRBV4-1; cdr3_aa: CASSQDVESSSYNEQFF
clone_size: NA; cdr3_length: 15; v_call: TRBV7-8; cdr3_aa: CASSGVGALLKTQYF
clone_size: NA; cdr3_length: 12; v_call: TRBV5-6; cdr3_aa: CASDRLGDGYTF
clone_size: NA; cdr3_length: 13; v_call: TRBV6-5; cdr3_aa: CASSPDRAYGYTF
clone_size: NA; cdr3_length: 11; v_call: TRBV28; cdr3_aa: CASSMNTEAFF
clone_size: NA; cdr3_length: 19; v_call: TRBV9; cdr3_aa: CASSVDLRKVGSGANVLTF
clone_size: few; cdr3_length: 15; v_call: TRBV28; cdr3_aa: CASSLGGGLRNTIYF
clone_size: NA; cdr3_length: 13; v_call: TRBV5-1; cdr3_aa: CASSLGLEGEQYF
clone_size: NA; cdr3_length: 15; v_call: TRBV28; cdr3_aa: CASSSHREIYNEQFF
clone_size: NA; cdr3_length: 13; v_call: TRBV5-6; cdr3_aa: CASSLTGSGPQHF
clone_size: NA; cdr3_length: 10; v_call: TRBV19; cdr3_aa: CASAHQPQHF
clone_size: NA; cdr3_length: 13; v_call: TRBV28; cdr3_aa: CASSLFEGGKLFF
clone_size: NA; cdr3_length: 13; v_call: TRBV4-2; cdr3_aa: CASSPGPKDGYTF
clone_size: NA; cdr3_length: 16; v_call: TRBV15; cdr3_aa: CATSRDTQRGGYEQFF
clone_size: NA; cdr3_length: 14; v_call: TRBV5-1; cdr3_aa: CASSLDQVGYGYTF
clone_size: NA; cdr3_length: 17; v_call: TRBV5-1; cdr3_aa: CASSPGDSFWSSEKLFF
clone_size: NA; cdr3_length: 17; v_call: TRBV18; cdr3_aa: CASSPPRDRGLKDTQYF
clone_size: NA; cdr3_length: 17; v_call: TRBV24-1; cdr3_aa: CATSDLPDRGFSYEQYF
clone_size: NA; cdr3_length: 15; v_call: TRBV5-6; cdr3_aa: CASTPGPESNYGYTF
clone_size: NA; cdr3_length: 15; v_call: TRBV4-1; cdr3_aa: CASSQALQGGYGYTF
clone_size: NA; cdr3_length: 16; v_call: TRBV15; cdr3_aa: CATSRDQRGLTGELFF
clone_size: few; cdr3_length: 15; v_call: TRBV2; cdr3_aa: CASQRRGAEGETQYF
clone_size: NA; cdr3_length: 16; v_call: TRBV19; cdr3_aa: CASSLRLAANTGELFF
clone_size: NA; cdr3_length: 15; v_call: TRBV7-2; cdr3_aa: CASSLGGQVENTIYF
clone_size: NA; cdr3_length: 14; v_call: TRBV19; cdr3_aa: CASSIGWEFYEQYF
clone_size: NA; cdr3_length: 15; v_call: TRBV3-1/TRBV3-2; cdr3_aa: CASSPGSLSYNEQFF
clone_size: NA; cdr3_length: 17; v_call: TRBV3-1/TRBV3-2; cdr3_aa: CASSQGRQGSSNQPQHF
clone_size: NA; cdr3_length: 12; v_call: TRBV14; cdr3_aa: CASQFGNSPLHF
clone_size: NA; cdr3_length: 13; v_call: TRBV19; cdr3_aa: CASSIALNTEAFF
clone_size: NA; cdr3_length: 18; v_call: TRBV11-2; cdr3_aa: CASSLIPSGGDPNGELFF
clone_size: NA; cdr3_length: 14; v_call: TRBV7-9; cdr3_aa: CASNHLSSYNEQFF